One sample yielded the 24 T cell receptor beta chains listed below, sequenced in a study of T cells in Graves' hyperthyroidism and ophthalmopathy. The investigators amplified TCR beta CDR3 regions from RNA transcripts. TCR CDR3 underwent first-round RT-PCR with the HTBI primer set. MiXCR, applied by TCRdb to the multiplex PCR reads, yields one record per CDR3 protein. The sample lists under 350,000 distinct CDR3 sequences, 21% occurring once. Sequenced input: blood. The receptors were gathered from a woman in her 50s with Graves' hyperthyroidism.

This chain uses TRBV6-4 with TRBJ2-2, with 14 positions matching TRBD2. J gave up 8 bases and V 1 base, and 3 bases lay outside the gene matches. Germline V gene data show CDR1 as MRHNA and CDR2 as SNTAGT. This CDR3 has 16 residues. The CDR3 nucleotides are TGTGCCAGCAGTGACTGGACTAGCGGGGGGTGGGGGGAGCTGTTTTTT. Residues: CASSDWTSGGWGELFF.

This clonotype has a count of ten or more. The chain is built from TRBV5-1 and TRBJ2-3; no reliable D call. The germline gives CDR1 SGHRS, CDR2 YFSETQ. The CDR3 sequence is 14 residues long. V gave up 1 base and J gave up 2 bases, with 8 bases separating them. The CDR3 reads CASSLSGFTDTQYF. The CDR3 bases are TGCGCCAGCAGCTTGTCTGGCTTCACAGATACGCAGTATTTT.

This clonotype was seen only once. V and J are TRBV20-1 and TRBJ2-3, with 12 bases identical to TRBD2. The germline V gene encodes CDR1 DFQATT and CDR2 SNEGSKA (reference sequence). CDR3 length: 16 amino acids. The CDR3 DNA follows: TGCAGCGTTTCCCATCTAGCGGGGGGGGACACAGATACGCAGTATTTT. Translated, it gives CSVSHLAGGDTDTQYF.

The CDR3 sequence: CASSLTGREKLFF. The DNA of the CDR3 is TGTGCCAGCAGTTTAACAGGGAGGGAAAAACTGTTTTTT. J is TRBJ1-4 and V is TRBV27; D may be TRBD1 (6 bases). The CDR3 extends over 13 amino acids. The germline gives CDR1 MNHEY, CDR2 SMNVEV (reference sequence). V was cut by 2 bases and J by 8 bases, with 9 bases left in between.

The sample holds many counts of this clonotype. Here the CDR3 DNA reads TGTGCCAGTCTCGCCGAGGAGCCGACAAGGGAGCAGTACTTC. This translates into CASLAEEPTREQYF. The V and J genes are TRBV28 and TRBJ2-7, with no clear D. The CDR3 is made up of 14 amino acids. Germline CDR1 and CDR2: MDHEN and SYDVKM. The V gene lost 9 bases and the J gene lost 7 bases, with 22 bases spanning the gap.

For the CDR3, the DNA is TGCAGTGCTCAATCTCCGACAGGAACTAGCCCAGATACGCAGTATTTT. Encoded protein: CSAQSPTGTSPDTQYF. This rearrangement joins TRBV20-1 to TRBJ2-3; D may be TRBD1 or TRBD2 (6 bases each). Germline-derived CDR1 and CDR2 are DFQATT and SNEGSKA (reference sequence). V was clipped by 5 bases and J by 4 bases, with 22 bases between them. This CDR3 is built from 16 residues.

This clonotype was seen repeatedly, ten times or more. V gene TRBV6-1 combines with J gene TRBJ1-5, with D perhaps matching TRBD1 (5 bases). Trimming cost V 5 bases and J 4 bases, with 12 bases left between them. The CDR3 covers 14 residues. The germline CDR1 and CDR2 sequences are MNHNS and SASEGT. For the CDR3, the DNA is TGTGCCAGCAGTACCGACGGGGGAAATCAGCCCCAGCATTTT. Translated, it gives CASSTDGGNQPQHF.

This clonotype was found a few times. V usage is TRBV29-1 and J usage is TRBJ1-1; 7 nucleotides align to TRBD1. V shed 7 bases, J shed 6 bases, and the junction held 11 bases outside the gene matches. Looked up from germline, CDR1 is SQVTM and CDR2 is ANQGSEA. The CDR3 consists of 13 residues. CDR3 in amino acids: CSAGEGGMAEAFF. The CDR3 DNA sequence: TGCAGCGCCGGGGAAGGGGGCATGGCTGAAGCTTTCTTT.

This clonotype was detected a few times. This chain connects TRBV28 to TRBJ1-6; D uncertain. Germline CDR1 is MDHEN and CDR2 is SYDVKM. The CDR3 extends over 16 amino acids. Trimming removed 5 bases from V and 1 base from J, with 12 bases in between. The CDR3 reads CASSQTPLSYNSPLHF. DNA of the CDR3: TGTGCCAGCAGTCAGACTCCGCTATCCTATAATTCACCCCTCCACTTT.

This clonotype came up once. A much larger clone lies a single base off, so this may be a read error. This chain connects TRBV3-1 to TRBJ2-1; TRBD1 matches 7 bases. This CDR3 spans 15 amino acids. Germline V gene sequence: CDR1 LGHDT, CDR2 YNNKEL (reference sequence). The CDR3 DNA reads TGTGCCAGCAACCAAGAGGGGACAGCCTACAATGAGCAGTTCTTC. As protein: CASNQEGTAYNEQFF.

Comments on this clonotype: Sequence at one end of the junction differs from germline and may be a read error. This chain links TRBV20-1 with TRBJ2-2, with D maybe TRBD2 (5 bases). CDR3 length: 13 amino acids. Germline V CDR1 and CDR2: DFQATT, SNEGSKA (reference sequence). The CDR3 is CSAPKRATRELFF. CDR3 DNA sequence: TGCAGTGCCCCGAAGAGGGCCACCAGGGAGCTGTTTTTT.

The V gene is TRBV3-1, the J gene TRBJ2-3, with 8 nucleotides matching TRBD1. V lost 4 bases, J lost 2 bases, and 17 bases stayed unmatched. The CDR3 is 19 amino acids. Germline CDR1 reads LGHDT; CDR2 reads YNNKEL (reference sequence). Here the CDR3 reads CASSPVRGRGLGDTDTQYF. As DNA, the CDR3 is TGTGCCAGCAGCCCAGTTAGGGGCAGGGGGCTAGGGGACACAGATACGCAGTATTTT.

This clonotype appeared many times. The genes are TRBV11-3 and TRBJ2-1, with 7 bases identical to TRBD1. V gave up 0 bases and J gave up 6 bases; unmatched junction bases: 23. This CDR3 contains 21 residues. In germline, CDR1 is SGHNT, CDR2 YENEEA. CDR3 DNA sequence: TGTGCCAGCAGCTTAGAGTTTTGGGGTGACAGGGACGTTACGAGGGGCAATGAGCAGTTCTTC. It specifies CASSLEFWGDRDVTRGNEQFF.

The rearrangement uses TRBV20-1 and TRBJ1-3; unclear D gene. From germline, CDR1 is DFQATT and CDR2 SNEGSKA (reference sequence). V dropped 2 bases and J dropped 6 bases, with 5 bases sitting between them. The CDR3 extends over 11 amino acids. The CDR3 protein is CSARPINTIYF. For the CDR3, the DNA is TGCAGTGCTAGACCCATAAACACCATATATTTT.

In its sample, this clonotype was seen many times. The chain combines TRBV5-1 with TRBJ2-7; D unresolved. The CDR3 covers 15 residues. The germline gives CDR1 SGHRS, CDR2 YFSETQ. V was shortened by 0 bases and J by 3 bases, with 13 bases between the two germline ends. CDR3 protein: CASSLVMGYGYEQYF. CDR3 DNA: TGCGCCAGCAGCTTGGTAATGGGGTACGGCTACGAGCAGTACTTC.

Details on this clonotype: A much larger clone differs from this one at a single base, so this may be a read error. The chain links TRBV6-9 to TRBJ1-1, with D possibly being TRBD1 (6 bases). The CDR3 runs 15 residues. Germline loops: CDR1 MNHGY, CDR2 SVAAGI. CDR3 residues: CPSSYGTRTNTEAFF. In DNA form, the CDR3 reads TGTCCCAGCAGTTACGGGACAAGAACGAACACTGAAGCTTTCTTT.

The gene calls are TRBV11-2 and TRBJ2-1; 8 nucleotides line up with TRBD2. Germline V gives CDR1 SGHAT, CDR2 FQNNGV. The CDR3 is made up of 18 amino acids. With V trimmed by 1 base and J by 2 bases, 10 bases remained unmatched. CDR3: CASSLGVRRGAPYNEQFF. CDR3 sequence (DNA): TGTGCCAGCAGCTTAGGAGTGAGGCGGGGGGCCCCCTACAATGAGCAGTTCTTC.

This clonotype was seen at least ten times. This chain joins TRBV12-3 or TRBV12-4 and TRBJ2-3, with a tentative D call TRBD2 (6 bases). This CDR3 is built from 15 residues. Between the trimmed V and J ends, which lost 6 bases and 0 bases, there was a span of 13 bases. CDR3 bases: TGTGCCAGCAGAATCCGGACTACTAGCACAGATACGCAGTATTTT. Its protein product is CASRIRTTSTDTQYF.

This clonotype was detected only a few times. The DNA of the CDR3 is TGCAGTGCTAGAGTCCCAGGGGCTGCTGAAGCTTTCTTT. Protein product: CSARVPGAAEAFF. The chain employs TRBV20-1 and TRBJ1-1, with D perhaps matching TRBD1 (6 bases). Germline loops: CDR1 DFQATT, CDR2 SNEGSKA (reference sequence). Trimming pared 1 base from V and 6 bases from J, leaving 12 bases between. This CDR3 is 13 amino acids long.

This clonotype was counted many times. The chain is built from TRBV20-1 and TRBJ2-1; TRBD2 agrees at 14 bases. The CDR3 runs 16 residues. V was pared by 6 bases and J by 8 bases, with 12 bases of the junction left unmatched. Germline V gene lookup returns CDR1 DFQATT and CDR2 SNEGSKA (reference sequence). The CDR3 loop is CSARTSGGPGRDEQFF. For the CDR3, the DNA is TGCAGTGCCAGGACTAGCGGGGGGCCCGGGAGAGATGAGCAGTTCTTC.

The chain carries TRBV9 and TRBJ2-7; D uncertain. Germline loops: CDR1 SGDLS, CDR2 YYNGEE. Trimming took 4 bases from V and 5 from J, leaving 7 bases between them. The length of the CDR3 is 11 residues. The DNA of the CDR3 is TGTGCCAGCAGCCCTCCCCACGAGCAGTACTTC. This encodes CASSPPHEQYF.

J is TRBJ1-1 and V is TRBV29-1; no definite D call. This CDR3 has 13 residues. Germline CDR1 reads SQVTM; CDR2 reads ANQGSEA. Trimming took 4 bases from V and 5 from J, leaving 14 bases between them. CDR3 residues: CSVVNRHRTEAFF. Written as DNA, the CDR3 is TGCAGCGTTGTAAACAGACACCGGACTGAAGCTTTCTTT. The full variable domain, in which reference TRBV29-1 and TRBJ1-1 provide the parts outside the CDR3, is SAVISQKPSRDICQRGTSLTIQCQVDSQVTMMFWYRQQPGQSLTLIATANQGSEATYESGFVIDKFPISRPNLTFSTLTVSNMSPEDSSIYLCSVVNRHRTEAFFGQGTRLTVV.

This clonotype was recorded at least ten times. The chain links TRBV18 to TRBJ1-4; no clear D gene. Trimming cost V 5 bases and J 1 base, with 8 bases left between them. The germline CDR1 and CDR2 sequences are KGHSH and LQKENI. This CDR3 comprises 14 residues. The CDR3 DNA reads TGTGCCAGCTCAGACGGATTAACTAATGAAAAACTGTTTTTT. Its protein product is CASSDGLTNEKLFF.

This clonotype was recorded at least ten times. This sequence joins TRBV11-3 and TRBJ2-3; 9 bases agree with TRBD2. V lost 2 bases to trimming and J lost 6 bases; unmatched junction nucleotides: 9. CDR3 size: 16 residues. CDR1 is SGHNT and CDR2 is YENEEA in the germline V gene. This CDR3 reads CASSLTFRGLADTQYF. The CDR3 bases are TGTGCCAGCAGCTTAACCTTTAGGGGACTAGCCGATACGCAGTATTTT. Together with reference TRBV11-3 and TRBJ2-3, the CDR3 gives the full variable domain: EAGVVQSPRYKIIEKKQPVAFWCNPISGHNTLYWYLQNLGQGPELLIRYENEEAVDDSQLPKDRFSAERLKGVDSTLKIQPAELGDSAVYLCASSLTFRGLADTQYFGPGTRLTVL.